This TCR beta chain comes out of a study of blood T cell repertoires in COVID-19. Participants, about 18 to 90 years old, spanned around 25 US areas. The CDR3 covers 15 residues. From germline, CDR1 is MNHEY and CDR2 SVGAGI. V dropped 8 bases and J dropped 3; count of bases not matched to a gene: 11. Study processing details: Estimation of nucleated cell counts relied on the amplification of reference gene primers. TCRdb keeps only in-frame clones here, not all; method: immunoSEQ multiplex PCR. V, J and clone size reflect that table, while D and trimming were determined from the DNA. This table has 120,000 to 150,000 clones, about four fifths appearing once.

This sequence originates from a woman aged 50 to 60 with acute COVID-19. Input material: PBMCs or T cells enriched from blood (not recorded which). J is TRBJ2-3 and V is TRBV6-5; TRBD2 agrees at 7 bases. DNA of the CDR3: TGTGCCAGCTATCCGGGACCGGGAGGTACAGATACGCAGTATTTT. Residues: CASYPGPGGTDTQYF.